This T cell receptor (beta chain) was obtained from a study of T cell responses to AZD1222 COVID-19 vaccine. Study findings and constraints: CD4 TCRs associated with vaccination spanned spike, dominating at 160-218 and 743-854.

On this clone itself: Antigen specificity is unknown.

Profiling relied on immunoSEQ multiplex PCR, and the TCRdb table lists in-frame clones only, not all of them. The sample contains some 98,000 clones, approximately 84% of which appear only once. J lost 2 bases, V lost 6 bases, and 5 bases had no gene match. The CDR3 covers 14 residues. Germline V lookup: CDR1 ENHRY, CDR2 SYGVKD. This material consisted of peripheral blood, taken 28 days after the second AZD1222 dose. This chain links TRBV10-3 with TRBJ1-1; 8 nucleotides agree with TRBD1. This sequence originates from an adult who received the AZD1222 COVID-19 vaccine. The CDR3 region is CAISPDRGNTEAFF. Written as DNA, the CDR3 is TGTGCCATCAGCCCCGACAGGGGAAACACTGAAGCTTTCTTT.